This entry describes one T cell receptor (beta chain). Its matching antigen is unknown. This specimen belongs to a study of cytomegalovirus exposure and HLA in healthy donors. Overall study results and limits: For most TCR sequences rarity was the rule, although some public TCRs occurred in many donors. It was likely that a cluster of highly shared sequence variants was a sequencing artifact. Association of 16,951 TCR beta sequences with HLA alleles was found at 0.05 false discovery rate in a later analysis.

Researchers ran the PCR with 60 Vbeta and 13 Jbeta primers. The method was immunoSEQ multiplex PCR; TCRdb's version includes in-frame clones alone and lacks a portion of them. The table lists fewer than 45,000 clones, with around 8.9% in the top ten. The CDR3 is 16 residues long. Germline-derived CDR1 and CDR2 are KGHSH and LQKENI. The V and J ends lost 6 bases and 0 bases, in that order; junction bases with no gene match: 7. The receptor was isolated from a man in his forties or fifties in good health and CMV-seropositive. The sequenced sample consisted of PBMCs. The rearrangement uses TRBV18 and TRBJ2-2; 7 positions match TRBD1. CDR3 bases: TGTGCCAGCTCCTTAACGACAGGGTCGAACACCGGGGAGCTGTTTTTT. Protein product: CASSLTTGSNTGELFF.